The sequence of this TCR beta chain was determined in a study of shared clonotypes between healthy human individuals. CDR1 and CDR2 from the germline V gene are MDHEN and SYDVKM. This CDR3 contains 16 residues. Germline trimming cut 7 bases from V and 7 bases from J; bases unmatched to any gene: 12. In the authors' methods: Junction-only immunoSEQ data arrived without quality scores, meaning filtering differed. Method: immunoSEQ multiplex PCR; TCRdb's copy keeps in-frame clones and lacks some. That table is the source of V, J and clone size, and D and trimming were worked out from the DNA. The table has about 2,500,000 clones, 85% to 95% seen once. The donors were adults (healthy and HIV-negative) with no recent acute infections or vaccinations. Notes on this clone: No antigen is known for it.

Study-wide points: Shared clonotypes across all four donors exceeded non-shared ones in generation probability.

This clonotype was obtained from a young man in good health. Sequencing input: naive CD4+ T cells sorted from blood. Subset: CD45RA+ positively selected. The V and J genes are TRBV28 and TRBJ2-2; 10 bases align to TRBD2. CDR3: CASTSGGAILSGELFF. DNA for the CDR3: TGTGCCAGCACAAGCGGGGGGGCTATTTTAAGCGGGGAGCTGTTTTTT.